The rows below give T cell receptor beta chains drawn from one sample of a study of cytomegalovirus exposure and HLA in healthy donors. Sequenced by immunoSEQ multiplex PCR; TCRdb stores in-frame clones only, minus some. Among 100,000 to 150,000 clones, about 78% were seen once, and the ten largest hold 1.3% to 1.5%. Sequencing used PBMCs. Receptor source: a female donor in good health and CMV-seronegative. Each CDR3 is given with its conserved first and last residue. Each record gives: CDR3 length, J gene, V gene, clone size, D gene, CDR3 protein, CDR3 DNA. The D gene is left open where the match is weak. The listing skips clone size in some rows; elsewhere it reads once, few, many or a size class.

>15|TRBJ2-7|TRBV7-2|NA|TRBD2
CASSPRGGRGYEQYF
TGTGCCAGCAGCCCCCGAGGCGGGAGGGGGTACGAGCAGTACTTC
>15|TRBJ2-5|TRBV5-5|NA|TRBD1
CASSLTTQGRETQYF
TGTGCCAGCAGCTTAACCACACAGGGGCGAGAGACCCAGTACTTC
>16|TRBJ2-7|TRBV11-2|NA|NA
CASSLRSEVHNDEQYF
TGTGCCAGCAGCTTAAGGTCCGAGGTGCATAATGACGAGCAGTACTTC
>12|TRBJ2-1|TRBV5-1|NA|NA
CASSVAGGEQFF
TGCGCCAGCAGCGTCGCAGGGGGGGAGCAGTTCTTC
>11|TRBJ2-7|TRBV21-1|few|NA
CASSNGQAQYF
TGTGCCAGCAGCAATGGACAGGCGCAGTACTTC
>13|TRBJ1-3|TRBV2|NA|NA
CASSGGGGNTIYF
TGTGCCAGCAGTGGAGGAGGAGGAAACACCATATATTTT
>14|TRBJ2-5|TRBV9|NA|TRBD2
CASTRTSGQETQYF
TGTGCCAGCACCCGGACTAGCGGCCAAGAGACCCAGTACTTC
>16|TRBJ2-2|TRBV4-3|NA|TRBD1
CASSHGTGAYTGELFF
TGCGCCAGCAGCCACGGGACAGGGGCTTACACCGGGGAGCTGTTTTTT
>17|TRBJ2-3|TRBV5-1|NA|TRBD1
CASSGYPDRGKADTQYF
TGCGCCAGCAGCGGCTACCCGGACAGGGGGAAAGCAGATACGCAGTATTTT
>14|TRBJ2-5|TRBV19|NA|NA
CASSIDLEAETQYF
TGTGCCAGTAGTATAGATCTGGAGGCGGAGACCCAGTACTTC
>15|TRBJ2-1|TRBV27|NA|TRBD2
CASTPGASGLNEQFF
TGTGCCAGCACCCCTGGGGCTAGCGGGCTAAATGAGCAGTTCTTC
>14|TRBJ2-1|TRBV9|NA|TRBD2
CASSKAGGRNEQFF
TGTGCCAGCTCGAAAGCGGGAGGGCGCAATGAGCAGTTCTTC
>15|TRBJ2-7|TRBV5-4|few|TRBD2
CASSLETASGDEQYF
TGTGCCAGCAGCTTGGAGACGGCTAGCGGAGACGAGCAGTACTTC
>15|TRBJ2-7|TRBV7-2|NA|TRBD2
CASSLGLAGTYEQYF
TGTGCCAGCAGCTTAGGACTAGCGGGAACCTACGAGCAGTACTTC
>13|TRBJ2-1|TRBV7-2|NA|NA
CASSLDTNNEQFF
TGTGCCAGCAGCTTAGACACAAACAATGAGCAGTTCTTC
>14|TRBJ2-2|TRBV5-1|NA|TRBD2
CASKFLAGTGELFF
TGCGCCAGCAAATTTCTAGCGGGTACCGGGGAGCTGTTTTTT
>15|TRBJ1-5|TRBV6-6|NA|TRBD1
CASSGSGTGVQPQHF
TGTGCCAGCAGTGGATCCGGGACAGGGGTTCAGCCCCAGCATTTT
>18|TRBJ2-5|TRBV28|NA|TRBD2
CASSWKTRGLAGEETQYF
TGTGCCAGCAGTTGGAAGACCCGCGGACTAGCGGGAGAAGAGACCCAGTACTTC
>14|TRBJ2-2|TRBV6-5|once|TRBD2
CASLPSGRTGELFF
TGTGCCAGCCTCCCTAGCGGGAGAACCGGGGAGCTGTTTTTT
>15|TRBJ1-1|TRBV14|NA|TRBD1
CASSQVGTGEAEAFF
TGTGCCAGCAGCCAAGTTGGGACAGGGGAAGCTGAAGCTTTCTTT
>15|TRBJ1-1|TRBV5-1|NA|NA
CASSFYREWDTEAFF
TGCGCCAGCAGCTTTTACAGGGAGTGGGACACTGAAGCTTTCTTT
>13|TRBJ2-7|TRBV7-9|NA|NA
CASSWITGFEQYF
TGTGCCAGCAGCTGGATCACAGGGTTCGAGCAGTACTTC
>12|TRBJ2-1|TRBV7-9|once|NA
CASSLVSNEQFF
TGTGCCAGCAGCTTAGTCTCGAATGAGCAGTTCTTC
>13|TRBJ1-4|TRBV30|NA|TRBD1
CAWSQDRAEKLFF
TGTGCCTGGAGTCAGGACAGGGCCGAAAAACTGTTTTTT
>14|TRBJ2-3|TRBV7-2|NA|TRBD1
CASSPTGGSDTQYF
TGTGCCAGCAGCCCCACAGGGGGCTCAGATACGCAGTATTTT
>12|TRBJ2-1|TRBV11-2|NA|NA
CASSLLDNEQFF
TGTGCCAGCAGCCTGTTAGATAATGAGCAGTTCTTC
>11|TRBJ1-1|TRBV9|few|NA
CASTRETEAFF
TGTGCCAGCACCCGGGAAACTGAAGCTTTCTTT
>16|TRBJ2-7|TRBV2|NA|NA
CASSEAAGTNFDEQYF
TGTGCCAGCAGTGAAGCGGCCGGGACAAATTTCGACGAGCAGTACTTC
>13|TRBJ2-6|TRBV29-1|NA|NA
CSAIRSGANVLTF
TGCAGCGCTATCCGCTCTGGGGCCAACGTCCTGACTTTC
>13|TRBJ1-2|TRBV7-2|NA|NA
CASSTGTGYGYTF
TGTGCCAGCAGCACGGGTACTGGCTATGGCTACACCTTC
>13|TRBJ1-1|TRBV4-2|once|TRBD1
CASSFDRGAEAFF
TGTGCCAGCAGTTTTGACAGGGGCGCTGAAGCTTTCTTT
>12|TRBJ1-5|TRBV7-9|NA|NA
CASSSERRPQHF
TGTGCCAGCAGCTCAGAACGGAGGCCCCAGCATTTT
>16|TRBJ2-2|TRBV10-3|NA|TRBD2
CAISGLAGGSTGELFF
TGTGCCATCAGTGGCCTAGCGGGAGGTAGCACCGGGGAGCTGTTTTTT
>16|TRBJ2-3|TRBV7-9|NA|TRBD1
CASSLVRGLSTDTQYF
TGTGCCAGCAGCTTAGTTAGGGGGCTGTCTACAGATACGCAGTATTTT
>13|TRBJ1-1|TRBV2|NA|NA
CASSRGAEAEAFF
TGTGCCAGCAGCAGGGGCGCAGAGGCTGAAGCTTTCTTT
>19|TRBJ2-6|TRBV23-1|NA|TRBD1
CASSQFEGQASSGANVLTF
TGCGCCAGCAGTCAATTCGAAGGACAGGCTAGCTCTGGGGCCAACGTCCTGACTTTC
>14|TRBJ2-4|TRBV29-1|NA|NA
CSVEDHGRGNIQYF
TGCAGCGTTGAAGATCATGGACGGGGAAACATTCAGTACTTC
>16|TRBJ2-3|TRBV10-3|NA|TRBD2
CAISGVASGDTDTQYF
TGTGCCATCAGTGGGGTGGCTAGCGGGGACACAGATACGCAGTATTTT
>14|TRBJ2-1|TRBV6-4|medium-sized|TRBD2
CASSEGSGSGEQFF
TGTGCCAGCAGTGAAGGTAGCGGGAGCGGGGAGCAGTTCTTC
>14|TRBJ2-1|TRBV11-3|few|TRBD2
CASSLSSSGNEQFF
TGTGCCAGCAGCTTAAGTTCTAGCGGAAATGAGCAGTTCTTC
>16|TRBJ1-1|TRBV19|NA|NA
CASSIGFRDTNTEAFF
TGTGCCAGTAGTATTGGTTTTCGGGACACGAACACTGAAGCTTTCTTT
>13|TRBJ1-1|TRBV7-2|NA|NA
CASSRQLNTEAFF
TGTGCCAGCAGCCGACAGTTGAACACTGAAGCTTTCTTT
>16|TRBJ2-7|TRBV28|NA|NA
CASTSTAGKSSYEQYF
TGTGCCAGCACCTCAACCGCCGGGAAAAGCTCCTACGAGCAGTACTTC
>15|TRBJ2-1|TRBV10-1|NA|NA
CASSLGTLAFNEQFF
TGCGCCAGCAGTCTTGGGACACTCGCTTTTAATGAGCAGTTCTTC
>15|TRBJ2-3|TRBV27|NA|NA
CASSRGRRNTDTQYF
TGTGCCAGCAGCCGGGGTCGGAGGAACACAGATACGCAGTATTTT
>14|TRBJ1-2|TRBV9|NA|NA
CASSVGNDYYGYTF
TGTGCCAGCAGCGTAGGAAACGACTACTATGGCTACACCTTC
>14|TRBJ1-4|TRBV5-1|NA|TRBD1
CASRETGDSEKLFF
TGCGCCAGCCGGGAAACAGGGGATAGTGAAAAACTGTTTTTT
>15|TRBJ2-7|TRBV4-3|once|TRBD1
CASSLQQGGLYEQYF
TGCGCCAGCAGCCTACAACAGGGGGGACTTTACGAGCAGTACTTC
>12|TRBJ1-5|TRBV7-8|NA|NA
CASSPGSQPQHF
TGTGCCAGCAGCCCCGGGAGTCAGCCCCAGCATTTT
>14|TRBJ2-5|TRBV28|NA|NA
CASSSSGLPETQYF
TGTGCCAGCAGTTCATCAGGGTTGCCGGAGACCCAGTACTTC
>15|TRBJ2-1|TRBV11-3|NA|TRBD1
CASSSARTGYNEQFF
TGTGCCAGCAGCTCCGCCCGGACAGGGTACAATGAGCAGTTCTTC
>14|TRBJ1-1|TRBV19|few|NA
CASSISGAGTEAFF
TGTGCCAGTAGTATTTCTGGGGCTGGGACTGAAGCTTTCTTT
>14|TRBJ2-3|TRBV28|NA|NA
CASTEQGGTDTQYF
TGTGCCAGCACCGAACAGGGGGGGACAGATACGCAGTATTTT
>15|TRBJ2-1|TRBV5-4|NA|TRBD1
CASSPGGPGYNEQFF
TGTGCCAGCAGCCCAGGGGGCCCCGGCTACAATGAGCAGTTCTTC
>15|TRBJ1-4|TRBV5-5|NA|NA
CASSPLGSSNEKLFF
TGTGCCAGCAGCCCTCTAGGGAGTAGTAATGAAAAACTGTTTTTT
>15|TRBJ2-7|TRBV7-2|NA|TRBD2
CASSLVLAGAYEQYF
TGTGCCAGCAGCTTAGTCCTAGCGGGAGCGTACGAGCAGTACTTC
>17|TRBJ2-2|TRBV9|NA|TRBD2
CASSPRSLAGDTGELFF
TGTGCCAGCAGCCCCCGTTCCCTAGCGGGAGACACCGGGGAGCTGTTTTTT